A selection of T cell receptor beta chains follows, all from one sample in a study of T cell changes during pregnancy in multiple sclerosis. This table comes from immunoSEQ multiplex PCR, and its TCRdb copy is limited to in-frame clones, with some not included. The data show tens of thousands of clones, more than 75% seen once. The sample consisted of CD4+ T cells from peripheral blood mononuclear cells, taken in the first trimester of pregnancy. Receptor source: a female donor in good health, enrolled as a control in a pregnancy study. CDR3s include the opening cysteine and the closing phenylalanine or tryptophan. The order of the fields is V gene, J gene, CDR3 protein.

>TRBV15|TRBJ1-3
CATSRDPRGGSNTIYF
>TRBV6-4|TRBJ1-5
CASSVAENQPQHF
>TRBV19|TRBJ2-2
CASTLLGGQRRTGELFF
>TRBV7-2|TRBJ2-2
CASSPASLAGATGELFF
>TRBV2|TRBJ2-7
CASEDLDTNYEQYF
>TRBV19|TRBJ1-5
CASSTGQGAYQPQHF
>TRBV28|TRBJ1-5
CASSFRGSGQPQHF
>TRBV4-2|TRBJ2-7
CASSPRLSEAYEQYF
>TRBV19|TRBJ1-2
CASSIRGPNYGYTF
>TRBV25-1|TRBJ2-3
CASTPTGAITDTQYF
>TRBV15|TRBJ2-1
CATSRDPGLAGGSYNEQFF
>TRBV5-1|TRBJ2-7
CASSPTSGTYEQYF
>TRBV6-5|TRBJ1-1
CASSFTGVTEAFF